This T cell receptor beta chain stems from a study of PD-1 blockade in classical Hodgkin lymphoma. The CDR3 has 14 amino acids. The germline V gene encodes CDR1 MRHNA and CDR2 SNTAGT. Deletions cut 7 bases from V and 9 bases from J, with 19 bases between. This table comes from immunoSEQ multiplex PCR, and its TCRdb copy is limited to in-frame clones, with some not included. Here the sample spans about 17,000 clones, around 90% being singletons. Time point defined: newly diagnosed, previously untreated cHL patient sample. Input material: peripheral blood mononuclear cells (PBMCs). The source of this sequence is a human donor with classical Hodgkin lymphoma. The chain combines TRBV6-4 with TRBJ2-1; unclear D gene. CDR3: CASKDPSSMGEQFF. CDR3 sequence (DNA): TGTGCCAGCAAAGACCCGTCTAGTATGGGTGAGCAGTTCTTC.